Reported below is one TCR beta chain. CDR3 size: 14 residues. V gave up 6 bases and J gave up 2 bases, with 15 bases separating them. Germline V gives CDR1 SGHNT, CDR2 YYREEE (reference sequence). The data stem from a study of blood T cell repertoires in COVID-19. Study-level background: Spain, Italy and the United States supplied samples that represented acute and convalescent COVID-19.

Authors' data handling: Reference gene primer amplification gave estimated nucleated cell counts. TCRdb's table, derived via immunoSEQ multiplex PCR, lists solely in-frame clones and lacks some. The V and J calls and the clone size are those of that table, but D and trimming were determined from the DNA. The sample consists of 150,000 to 200,000 clones, more than 70% of them appearing once. This chain uses TRBV5-4 with TRBJ2-7, with D perhaps matching TRBD1 (5 bases). The sample taken for sequencing was peripheral blood. The sequence was collected from a person aged 70 to 85 with COVID-19, enrolled during active disease. CDR3 residues: CASTQGPRAYEQYF. The CDR3 nucleotides are TGTGCCAGCACCCAAGGGCCCAGGGCCTACGAGCAGTACTTC.